These T cell receptor beta chains were read from a single sample in a study of shared clonotypes between healthy human individuals. Clones were read by immunoSEQ multiplex PCR, and TCRdb kept only the in-frame ones, dropping some. Of 640,000 or so clones in the sample, about 78% are singletons; the top ten hold roughly 1.8%. Sequences were obtained from memory CD4+ T cells sorted from blood. These receptor sequences come from a woman in her 30s in good health. CDR3s include the opening cysteine and the closing phenylalanine or tryptophan. The D gene is left open where the match is weak. Clone size is stated in some rows and not others, as once, few, many or a class when expanded.

>-|TRBJ2-5|TRBD1|TRBV11-2
TGTGCCAGCAGCTTAGTCCCAGGGGGTAAACAAGAGACCCAGTACTTC
CASSLVPGGKQETQYF
>-|TRBJ2-5|-|TRBV30
TGTGCCTGGACCACCGTTAGCCTGAAGACCCAGTACTTC
CAWTTVSLKTQYF
>-|TRBJ2-7|-|TRBV5-6
TGTGCCAGCAGCTTGGTACAGGGAAGGAATGGCGAGCAGTACTTC
CASSLVQGRNGEQYF
>-|TRBJ1-1|TRBD1|TRBV28
TGTGCCAGCAGGACAGGGTTCCTGGTCACTGAAGCTTTCTTT
CASRTGFLVTEAFF
>-|TRBJ2-7|TRBD2|TRBV28
TGTGCCAGCAGTTTGACCGGGGGGGTGAGGCCGCTCGAGCAGTACTTC
CASSLTGGVRPLEQYF
>few|TRBJ2-3|-|TRBV5-6
TGTGCCAGCACTGATGGGGGGCCCCTGGGCACAGATACGCAGTATTTT
CASTDGGPLGTDTQYF
>-|TRBJ1-2|-|TRBV7-9
TGTGCCAGCAGCCCCACAGGGATCCTTGGAAGTGGCTACACCTTC
CASSPTGILGSGYTF
>-|TRBJ2-1|TRBD2|TRBV27
TGTGCCAGCGCTACTAGCGGAACCTACAATGAGCAGTTCTTC
CASATSGTYNEQFF
>-|TRBJ2-2|TRBD2|TRBV18
TGTGCCAGCTCACCTCCGGGACTAGGGGGTACCGGGGAGCTGTTTTTT
CASSPPGLGGTGELFF
>-|TRBJ1-3|-|TRBV11-3
TGTGCCAGCAGCTCCGGGAACTCTGGAAACACCATATATTTT
CASSSGNSGNTIYF
>-|TRBJ2-7|TRBD1|TRBV30
TGTGCCTGGACGCCGGGACAGCCCTACGAGCAGTACTTC
CAWTPGQPYEQYF
>-|TRBJ2-5|-|TRBV5-1
TGCGCCAGCAGCTTGGTAGTTGGGGCGGGGGAGACCCAGTACTTC
CASSLVVGAGETQYF
>-|TRBJ2-1|TRBD1|TRBV9
TGTGCCAGCAGCGTAGTCGGGACAGGGGAGTACAATGAGCAGTTCTTC
CASSVVGTGEYNEQFF
>-|TRBJ1-3|-|TRBV18
TGTGCCAGCACCGAGGGCTCGGGAAACACCATATATTTT
CASTEGSGNTIYF
>-|TRBJ1-5|-|TRBV19
TGTGCCACTCAAGGGGTGGGGGGTCTAAATCAGCCCCAGCATTTT
CATQGVGGLNQPQHF
>-|TRBJ2-7|-|TRBV5-1
TGCGCCAGCAGCTTTCCCCTGGGAGAGGGAGTCTACGAGCAGTACTTC
CASSFPLGEGVYEQYF
>-|TRBJ2-3|-|TRBV5-1
TGCGCCAGCAGCTTGCTTTTCAGGGAGGCAGATACGCAGTATTTT
CASSLLFREADTQYF
>many|TRBJ2-5|TRBD2|TRBV18
TGTGCCAGCTCACCGCCGGGACTAGCGGGAGGAGTCGTCCCGGAGACCCAGTACTTC
CASSPPGLAGGVVPETQYF
>-|TRBJ2-2|-|TRBV5-4
TGTGCCAGCAGCTTGGCTCTTTGGGCAGGGAACACCGGGGAGCTGTTTTTT
CASSLALWAGNTGELFF
>-|TRBJ2-2|-|TRBV7-9
TGTGCCAGCAGCTTGACAATCACCGGGGAGCTGTTTTTT
CASSLTITGELFF
>-|TRBJ1-2|-|TRBV4-2
TGTGCCAGCAGCCAAGAGATAGCACTGCCCTATGGCTACACCTTC
CASSQEIALPYGYTF
>-|TRBJ1-4|-|TRBV4-1
TGCGCCAGCAGTCCCTCCCCGGGGACTAATGAAAAACTGTTTTTT
CASSPSPGTNEKLFF
>-|TRBJ1-1|-|TRBV5-1
TGCGCCAGCAGCTTGGATGGTCTGTCGGCAGGGATTGACACTGAAGCTTTCTTT
CASSLDGLSAGIDTEAFF
>-|TRBJ2-1|-|TRBV28
TGTGCCAGCAGATCCGTCGGGGGGGACAGGGCTCTCAATGAGCAGTTCTTC
CASRSVGGDRALNEQFF
>-|TRBJ1-2|-|TRBV28
TGTGCCAGCAGACAGGGCGCCGAGTCTGGCTACACCTTC
CASRQGAESGYTF
>-|TRBJ2-4|-|TRBV28
TGTGCCAGCAGTTCCGTCGGGTTTAAGGGAAACATTCAGTACTTC
CASSSVGFKGNIQYF
>-|TRBJ1-5|-|TRBV15
TGTGCCACCAGCAGAAAAGGGGATGGCAATCAGCCCCAGCATTTT
CATSRKGDGNQPQHF
>-|TRBJ2-2|-|TRBV7-3
TGTGCCAGCAGCTTAAGTGCTAGAGGCACCGGGGAGCTGTTTTTT
CASSLSARGTGELFF
>-|TRBJ2-7|TRBD2|TRBV19
TGTGCCAGTAGTAGGGTAGCGGGAGGAACGTACGAGCAGTACTTC
CASSRVAGGTYEQYF
>-|TRBJ1-5|-|TRBV28
TGTGCCAGCAGTTTTAAAAGGGTTGGTCAGCCCCAGCATTTT
CASSFKRVGQPQHF
>-|TRBJ1-1|-|TRBV27
TGTGCCAGCAGTCCGCAACCTCCAGGGTGGTGGAACACTGAAGCTTTCTTT
CASSPQPPGWWNTEAFF
>-|TRBJ1-2|-|TRBV6-1
TGTGCCAGCAGTGTGGAAGATTCTAACTATGGCTACACCTTC
CASSVEDSNYGYTF
>-|TRBJ1-2|-|TRBV2
TGTGCCAGCAAGGAGGACACAAACTATGGCTACACCTTC
CASKEDTNYGYTF
>few|TRBJ2-3|-|TRBV5-1
TGCGCCAGCAGCTTGGGCATGGGGGCCGGTACAGATACGCAGTATTTT
CASSLGMGAGTDTQYF
>-|TRBJ2-1|-|TRBV7-3
TGTGCCAGCAGCCCCCCGGGCCTTTCGAGCAATGAGCAGTTCTTC
CASSPPGLSSNEQFF
>-|TRBJ2-3|-|TRBV5-1
TGCGCCAGCAGCTTGGCAGGAGACCAAGATACGCAGTATTTT
CASSLAGDQDTQYF
>-|TRBJ1-5|-|TRBV19
TGTGCCAGTAGTATCCCCCCGTGGGGGGGCAATCAGCCCCAGCATTTT
CASSIPPWGGNQPQHF
>many|TRBJ1-4|-|TRBV2
TGTGCCAGCAGTGAAAGCCTTGATGAAAAACTGTTTTTT
CASSESLDEKLFF
>few|TRBJ1-5|TRBD1|TRBV10-1
TGCGCCAGCGGGACAGGGGATCAGCCCCAGCATTTT
CASGTGDQPQHF
>-|TRBJ2-4|-|TRBV25-1
TGTGCCAGCAGTGAGCGCTGGGTTCAGTACTTC
CASSERWVQYF
>-|TRBJ1-4|-|TRBV5-1
TGCGCCAGCAGCTTCTCACACTCAACTAATGAAAAACTGTTTTTT
CASSFSHSTNEKLFF
>-|TRBJ1-1|TRBD1|TRBV2
TGTGCCAGCAGTGGGGACAGCCCAGTTGAAGCTTTCTTT
CASSGDSPVEAFF
>-|TRBJ1-3|TRBD1|TRBV5-1
TGCGCCAGCAGCCTGGATGGCAGGGGGATACCTGGAAACACCATATATTTT
CASSLDGRGIPGNTIYF
>-|TRBJ2-7|TRBD2|TRBV27
TGTGCCAGCAGTTCCATAGCGGGAGGGCCCCCCGAGCAGTACTTC
CASSSIAGGPPEQYF
>-|TRBJ2-7|-|TRBV27
TGTGCCAGCGGGGCCTCCCGCCCGGGAGAGCAGTACTTC
CASGASRPGEQYF